This T cell receptor (beta chain) was captured in a study of T cells in Graves' hyperthyroidism and ophthalmopathy. The overall study: It was at initial diagnosis, before any treatment, that peripheral blood was collected.

The CDR3 sequence is 13 residues long. Trimming pared 6 bases from V and 0 bases from J, leaving 9 bases between. General study findings and limits: For ophthalmopathy, model prediction preceded onset by a median about six months. Most thyroid clonotypes that were expanded above 0.001 also turned up in blood.

Amplified TCR beta CDR3 regions derived from RNA transcripts. A set of HTBI primers served as the primers for a first-round RT-PCR of the TCR CDR3. TCRdb ran MiXCR on the multiplex PCR reads and lists one entry per CDR3 protein. The sample has about 600,000 distinct CDR3 sequences; more than 15% are singletons. The diagnostic basis comprised clinical symptoms, serum thyroxine and TRAb, thyroid ultrasound and orbital computed tomography. This clonotype was found a few times. The antigen is undetermined. Sequencing input: blood. The J gene is TRBJ2-7, the V gene TRBV12-3 or TRBV12-4, with D unresolved. The origin of this receptor is a woman aged 40 to 50 with Graves' ophthalmopathy. CDR3 residues: CASRGWDSYEQYF. CDR3 coding DNA: TGTGCCAGCAGGGGGTGGGACTCCTACGAGCAGTACTTC.